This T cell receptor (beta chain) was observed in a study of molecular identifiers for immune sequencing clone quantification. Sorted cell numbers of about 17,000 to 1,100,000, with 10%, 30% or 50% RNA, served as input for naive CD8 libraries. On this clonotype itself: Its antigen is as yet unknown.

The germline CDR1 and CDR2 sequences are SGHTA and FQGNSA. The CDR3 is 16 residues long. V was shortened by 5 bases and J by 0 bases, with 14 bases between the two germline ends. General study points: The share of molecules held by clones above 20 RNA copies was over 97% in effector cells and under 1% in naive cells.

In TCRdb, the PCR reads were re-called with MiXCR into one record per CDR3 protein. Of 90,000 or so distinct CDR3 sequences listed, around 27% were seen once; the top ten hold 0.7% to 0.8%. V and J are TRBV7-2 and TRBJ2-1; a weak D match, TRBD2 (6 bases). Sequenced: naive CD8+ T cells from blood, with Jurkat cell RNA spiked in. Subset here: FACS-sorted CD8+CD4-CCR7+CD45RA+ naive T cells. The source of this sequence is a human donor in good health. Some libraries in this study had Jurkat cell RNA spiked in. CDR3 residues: CASSQMAGSSYNEQFF. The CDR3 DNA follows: TGTGCCAGCAGCCAGATGGCGGGAAGCTCCTACAATGAGCAGTTCTTC.